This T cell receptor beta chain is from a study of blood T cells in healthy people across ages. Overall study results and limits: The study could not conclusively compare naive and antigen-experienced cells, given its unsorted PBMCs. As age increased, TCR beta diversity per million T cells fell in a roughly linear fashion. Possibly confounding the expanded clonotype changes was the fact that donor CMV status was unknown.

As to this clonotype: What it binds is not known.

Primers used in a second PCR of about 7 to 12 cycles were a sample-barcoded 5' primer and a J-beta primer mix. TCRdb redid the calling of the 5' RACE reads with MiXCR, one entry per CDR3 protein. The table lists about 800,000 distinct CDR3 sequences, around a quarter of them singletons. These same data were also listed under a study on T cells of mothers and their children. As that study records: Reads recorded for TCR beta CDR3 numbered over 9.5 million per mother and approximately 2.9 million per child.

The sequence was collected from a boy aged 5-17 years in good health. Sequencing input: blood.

CDR3 sequence: CASSQGLAGGTGYNEQFF. The CDR3 coding sequence is TGCGCCAGCAGCCAAGGGCTAGCGGGAGGGACGGGGTACAATGAGCAGTTCTTC. The chain carries TRBV4-3 and TRBJ2-1; TRBD2 matches at 12 bases. CDR1 LGHNA and CDR2 YSLEER come from the germline V gene. The CDR3 covers 18 residues. The ends lost 1 base at V and 4 bases at J; junction bases unmatched: 8.